This T cell receptor (beta chain) was identified during a study of T cell responses to AZD1222 COVID-19 vaccine. Notes on the study in general: Baseline seropositivity characterized only a handful of AZD1222 recipients. The peak T cell response came first, and repertoires were sampled only after it. Across spike, vaccine-associated CD4 TCRs were found, dominant at 160-218 and 743-854.

A remark on this clone: The antigen is undetermined.

This table comes from immunoSEQ multiplex PCR, and its TCRdb copy is limited to in-frame clones, with some not included. The sample holds some 84,000 clones; roughly nine tenths are singletons and the top ten take around a tenth. The germline CDR1 and CDR2 sequences are MRHNA and SNTAGT. This CDR3 region has 15 residues. Trimming removed 4 bases at V and 7 bases at J, with 20 bases between. V and J are TRBV6-4 and TRBJ2-7; D is unclear. The source material was peripheral blood, sampled 28 days after the second AZD1222 dose. The sequence was collected from an adult who received the AZD1222 COVID-19 vaccine. The CDR3 region is CASSATPAPDIEQYF. The CDR3 DNA follows: TGTGCCAGCAGTGCCACGCCTGCGCCCGATATAGAGCAGTACTTC.